This T cell receptor beta chain is drawn from a study of cytomegalovirus exposure and HLA in healthy donors. In the PCR, 60 Vbeta and 13 Jbeta primers were used. Only in-frame clones appear in the TCRdb table, and some are missing; sequencing was by immunoSEQ multiplex PCR. Found here are about 170,000 clones, approximately 70% of them singletons; the top ten hold about 5.4%. The CDR3 spans 12 residues. V was clipped by 9 bases and J by 3 bases, with 12 bases between them. Germline V gene data show CDR1 as MNHNY and CDR2 as SVGAGI (reference sequence). This sequence joins TRBV6-6 and TRBJ2-7, with D perhaps matching TRBD1 (6 bases). The source is a young woman in good health and CMV-seropositive. The source material was PBMCs. This CDR3 reads CASRTVSYEQYF. CDR3 in DNA: TGTGCCAGTCGGACAGTAAGCTACGAGCAGTACTTC.